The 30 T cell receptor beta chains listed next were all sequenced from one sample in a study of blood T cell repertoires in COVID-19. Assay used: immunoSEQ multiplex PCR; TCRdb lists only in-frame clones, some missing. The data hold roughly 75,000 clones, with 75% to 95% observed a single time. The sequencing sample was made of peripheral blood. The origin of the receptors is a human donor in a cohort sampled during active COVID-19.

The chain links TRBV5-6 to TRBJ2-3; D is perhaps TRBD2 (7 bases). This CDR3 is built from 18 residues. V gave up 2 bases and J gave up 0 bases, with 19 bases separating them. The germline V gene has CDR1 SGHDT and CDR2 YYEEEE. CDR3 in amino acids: CASSLPGGPAGSTDTQYF. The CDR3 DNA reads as TGTGCCAGCAGCTTACCCGGGGGGCCTGCGGGGAGCACAGATACGCAGTATTTT.

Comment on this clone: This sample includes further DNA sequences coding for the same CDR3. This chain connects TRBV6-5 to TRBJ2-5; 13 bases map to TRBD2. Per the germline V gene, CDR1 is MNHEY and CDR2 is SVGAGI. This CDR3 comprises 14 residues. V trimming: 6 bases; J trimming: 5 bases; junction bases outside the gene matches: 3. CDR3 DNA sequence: TGTGCCAGCAGCCGACTAGCGGGGGGTGAGACCCAGTACTTC. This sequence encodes CASSRLAGGETQYF.

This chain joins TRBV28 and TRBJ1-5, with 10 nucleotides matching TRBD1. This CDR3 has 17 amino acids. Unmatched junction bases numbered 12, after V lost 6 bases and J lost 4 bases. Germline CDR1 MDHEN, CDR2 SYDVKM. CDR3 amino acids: CASSLGAGQGKNQPQHF. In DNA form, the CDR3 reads TGTGCCAGCAGCTTAGGGGCGGGACAGGGGAAAAATCAGCCCCAGCATTTT.

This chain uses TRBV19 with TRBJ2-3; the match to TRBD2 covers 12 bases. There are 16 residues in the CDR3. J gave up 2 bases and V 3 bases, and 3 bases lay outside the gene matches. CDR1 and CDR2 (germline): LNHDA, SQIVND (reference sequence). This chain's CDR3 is CASSILAGGLTDTQYF. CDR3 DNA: TGTGCCAGTAGTATCCTAGCGGGGGGGCTCACAGATACGCAGTATTTT.

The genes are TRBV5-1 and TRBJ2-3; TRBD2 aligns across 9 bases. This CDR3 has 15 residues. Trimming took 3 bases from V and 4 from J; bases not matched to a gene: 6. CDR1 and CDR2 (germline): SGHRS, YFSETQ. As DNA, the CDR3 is TGCGCCAGCAGCTGGGGGAGCGGGGGGCCAGATACGCAGTATTTT. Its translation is CASSWGSGGPDTQYF.

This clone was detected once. Here the CDR3 reads CASSQAGEGSSNQPQHF. The CDR3 DNA reads as TGTGCCAGCAGCCAAGCTGGAGAGGGTAGTAGCAATCAGCCCCAGCATTTT. The chain links TRBV3-1 (or the pseudogene TRBV3-2) to TRBJ1-5, with no clear D. The germline gives CDR1 LGHDT, CDR2 YNNKEL (reference sequence). Trimming removed 1 base at V and 0 bases at J, with 13 bases between. This CDR3 spans 17 amino acids.

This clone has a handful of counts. The CDR3, as DNA: TGTGCCAGCAGCTTGGGGGGGGCCTCGAGAGAGCAGTACTTC. Translation gives CASSLGGASREQYF. The genes are TRBV13 and TRBJ2-7; tentative D call: TRBD2 (7 bases). Deletions cut 3 bases from V and 7 bases from J, with 16 bases between. Germline loops: CDR1 PRHDT, CDR2 FYEKMQ (reference sequence). CDR3 size: 14 residues.

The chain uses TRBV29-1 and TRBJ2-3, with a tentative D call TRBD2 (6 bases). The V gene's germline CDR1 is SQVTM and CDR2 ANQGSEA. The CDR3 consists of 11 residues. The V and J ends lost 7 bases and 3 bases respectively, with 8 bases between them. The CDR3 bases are TGCAGCGGGGGACTTACAGATACGCAGTATTTT. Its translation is CSGGLTDTQYF.

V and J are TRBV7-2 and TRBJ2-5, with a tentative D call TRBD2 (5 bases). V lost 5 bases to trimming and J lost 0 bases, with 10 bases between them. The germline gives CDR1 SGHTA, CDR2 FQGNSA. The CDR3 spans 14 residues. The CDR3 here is CASSLGRYQETQYF. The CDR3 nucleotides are TGTGCCAGCAGCCTTGGGAGATACCAAGAGACCCAGTACTTC. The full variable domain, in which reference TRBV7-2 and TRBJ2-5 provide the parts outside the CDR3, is GAGVSQSPSNKVTEKGKDVELRCDPISGHTALYWYRQSLGQGLEFLIYFQGNSAPDKSGLPSDRFSAERTGGSVSTLTIQRTQQEDSAVYLCASSLGRYQETQYFGPGTRLLVL.

The CDR3 DNA reads as TGTGCCAGCAGCCCACTACCACAGGGTCTGAGTGAAAAACTGTTTTTT. It is translated as CASSPLPQGLSEKLFF. The chain couples TRBV28 to TRBJ1-4; D is perhaps TRBD1 (6 bases). Germline values: CDR1 MDHEN, CDR2 SYDVKM. The CDR3 spans 16 residues. V was cut by 6 bases and J by 7 bases, with 21 bases left in between.

For the CDR3, the DNA is TGTGCCAGTAGTCCTTTCATCGACAGGGCGAACACTGAAGCTTTCTTT. It encodes CASSPFIDRANTEAFF. This chain joins TRBV19 and TRBJ1-1, with 7 bases aligning to TRBD1. Per the germline V gene, CDR1 is LNHDA and CDR2 is SQIVND (reference sequence). The CDR3 extends over 16 amino acids. V trimming: 5 bases; J trimming: 1 base; junction bases outside the gene matches: 10.

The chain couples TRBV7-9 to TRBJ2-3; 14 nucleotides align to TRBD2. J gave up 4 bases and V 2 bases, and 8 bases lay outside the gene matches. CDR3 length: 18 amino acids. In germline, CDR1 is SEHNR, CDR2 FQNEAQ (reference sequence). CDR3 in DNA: TGTGCCAGCAGCTTAAGACGACTAGCGGGGGGGCATTCAGATACGCAGTATTTT. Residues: CASSLRRLAGGHSDTQYF. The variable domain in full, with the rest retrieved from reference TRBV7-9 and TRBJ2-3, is DTGVSQNPRHKITKRGQNVTFRCDPISEHNRLYWYRQTLGQGPEFLTYFQNEAQLEKSRLLSDRFSAERPKGSFSTLEIQRTEQGDSAMYLCASSLRRLAGGHSDTQYFGPGTRLTVL.

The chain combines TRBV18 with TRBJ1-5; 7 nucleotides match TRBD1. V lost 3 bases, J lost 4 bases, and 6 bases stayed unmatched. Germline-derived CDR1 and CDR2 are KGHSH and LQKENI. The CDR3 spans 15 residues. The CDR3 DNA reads TGTGCCAGCTCACCGGACAGGTCCCAGAATCAGCCCCAGCATTTT. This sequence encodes CASSPDRSQNQPQHF.

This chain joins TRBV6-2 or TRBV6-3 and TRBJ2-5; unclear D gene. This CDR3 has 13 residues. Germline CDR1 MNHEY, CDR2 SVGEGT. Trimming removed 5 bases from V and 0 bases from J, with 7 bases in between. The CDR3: CASSEVYQETQYF. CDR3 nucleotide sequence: TGTGCCAGCAGTGAGGTGTACCAAGAGACCCAGTACTTC.

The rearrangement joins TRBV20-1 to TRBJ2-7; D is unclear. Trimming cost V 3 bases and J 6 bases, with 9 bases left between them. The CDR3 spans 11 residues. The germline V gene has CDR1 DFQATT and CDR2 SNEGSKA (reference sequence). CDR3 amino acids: CSARLAVEQYF. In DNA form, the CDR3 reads TGCAGTGCTAGGCTGGCGGTCGAGCAGTACTTC.

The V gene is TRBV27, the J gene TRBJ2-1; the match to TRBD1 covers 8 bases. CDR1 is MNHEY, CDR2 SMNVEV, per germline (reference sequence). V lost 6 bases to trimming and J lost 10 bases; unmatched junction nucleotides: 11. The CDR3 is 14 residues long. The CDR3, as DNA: TGTGCCAGCAGCCCGGTACCAGGGGGCATGGAGCAGTTCTTC. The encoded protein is CASSPVPGGMEQFF.

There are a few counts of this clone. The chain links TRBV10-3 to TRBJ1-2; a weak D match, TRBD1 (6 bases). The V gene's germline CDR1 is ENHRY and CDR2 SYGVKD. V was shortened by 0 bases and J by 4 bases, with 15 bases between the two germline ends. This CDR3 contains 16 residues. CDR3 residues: CAISESTGKTPYGYTF. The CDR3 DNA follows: TGTGCCATCAGTGAGTCTACAGGGAAGACTCCCTATGGCTACACCTTC.

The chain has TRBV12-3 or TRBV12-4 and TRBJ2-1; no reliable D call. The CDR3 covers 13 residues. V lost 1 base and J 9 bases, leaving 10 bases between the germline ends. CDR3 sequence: CASSLVWASEQFF. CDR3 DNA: TGTGCCAGCAGTTTAGTCTGGGCGTCTGAGCAGTTCTTC.

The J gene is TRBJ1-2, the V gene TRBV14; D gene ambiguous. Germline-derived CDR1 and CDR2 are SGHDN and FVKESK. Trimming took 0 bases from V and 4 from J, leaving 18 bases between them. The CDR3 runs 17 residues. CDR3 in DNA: TGTGCCAGCAGCCAAGATTTAGGTTCGGGGAGGATCTATGGCTACACCTTC. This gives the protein CASSQDLGSGRIYGYTF.

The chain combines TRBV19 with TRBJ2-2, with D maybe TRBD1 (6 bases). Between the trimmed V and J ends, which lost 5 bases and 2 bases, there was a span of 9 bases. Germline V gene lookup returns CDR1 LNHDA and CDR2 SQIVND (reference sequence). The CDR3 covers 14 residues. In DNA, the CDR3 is TGTGCCAGTAGTCCGGGACACAACACCGGGGAGCTGTTTTTT. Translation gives CASSPGHNTGELFF. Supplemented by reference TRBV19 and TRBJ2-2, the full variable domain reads DGGITQSPKYLFRKEGQNVTLSCEQNLNHDAMYWYRQDPGQGLRLIYYSQIVNDFQKGDIAEGYSVSREKKESFPLTVTSAQKNPTAFYLCASSPGHNTGELFFGEGSRLTVL.

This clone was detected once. The CDR3 DNA is TGTGCCAGCAGCAAAGCGCTTGGGGGCGCTAGAAATTCACCCCTCCACTTT. This sequence encodes CASSKALGGARNSPLHF. The chain has TRBV21-1 and TRBJ1-6; the D call in the table, TRBD1, was not verified against the DNA. TRBV21-1 has pseudogene status. The CDR3 spans 17 residues.

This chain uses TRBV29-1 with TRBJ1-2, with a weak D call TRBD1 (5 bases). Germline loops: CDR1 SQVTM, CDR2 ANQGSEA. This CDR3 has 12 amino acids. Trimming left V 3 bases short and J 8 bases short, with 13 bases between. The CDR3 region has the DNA TGCAGCGTTGAGGGGCAGGGCAGGGGCTACACCTTC. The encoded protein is CSVEGQGRGYTF.

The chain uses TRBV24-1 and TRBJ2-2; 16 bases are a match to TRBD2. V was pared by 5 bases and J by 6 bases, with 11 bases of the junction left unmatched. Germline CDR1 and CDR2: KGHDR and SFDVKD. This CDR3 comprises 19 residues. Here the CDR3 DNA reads TGTGCCACCAGTGCTTCTGCGGGACTAGCGGGGGGGCCACCCGGGGAGCTGTTTTTT. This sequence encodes CATSASAGLAGGPPGELFF.

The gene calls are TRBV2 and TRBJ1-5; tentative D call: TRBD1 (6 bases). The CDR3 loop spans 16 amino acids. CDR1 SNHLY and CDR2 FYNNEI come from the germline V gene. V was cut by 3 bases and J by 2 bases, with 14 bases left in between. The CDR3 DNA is TGTGCCAGCAGTGAGGGGGGGCGTAGGGGCAATCAGCCCCAGCATTTT. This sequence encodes CASSEGGRRGNQPQHF. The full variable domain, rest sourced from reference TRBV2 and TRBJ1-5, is EPEVTQTPSHQVTQMGQEVILRCVPISNHLYFYWYRQILGQKVEFLVSFYNNEISEKSEIFDDQFSVERPDGSNFTLKIRSTKLEDSAMYFCASSEGGRRGNQPQHFGDGTRLSIL.

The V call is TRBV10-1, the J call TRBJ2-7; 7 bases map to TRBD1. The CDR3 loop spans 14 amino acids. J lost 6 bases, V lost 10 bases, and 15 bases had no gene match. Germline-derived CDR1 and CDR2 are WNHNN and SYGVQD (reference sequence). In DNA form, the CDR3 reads TGCGCCATCATAAGGGGGCTTCCACCCCTCGAGCAGTACTTC. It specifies CAIIRGLPPLEQYF.

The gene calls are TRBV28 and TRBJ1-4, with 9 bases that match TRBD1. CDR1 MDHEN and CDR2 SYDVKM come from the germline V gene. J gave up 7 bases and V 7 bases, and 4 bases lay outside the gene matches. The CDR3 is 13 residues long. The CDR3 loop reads CASKGQGSEKLFF. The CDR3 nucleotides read TGTGCCAGCAAGGGACAGGGAAGTGAAAAACTGTTTTTT.

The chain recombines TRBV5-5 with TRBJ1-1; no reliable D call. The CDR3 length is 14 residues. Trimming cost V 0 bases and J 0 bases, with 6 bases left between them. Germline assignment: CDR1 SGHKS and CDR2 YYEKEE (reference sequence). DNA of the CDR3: TGTGCCAGCAGCTTGGAGCTCATGAACACTGAAGCTTTCTTT. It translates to CASSLELMNTEAFF.

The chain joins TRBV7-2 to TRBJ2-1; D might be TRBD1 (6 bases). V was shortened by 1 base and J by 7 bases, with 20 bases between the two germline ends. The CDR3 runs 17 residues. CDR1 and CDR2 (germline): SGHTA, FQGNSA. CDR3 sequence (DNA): TGTGCCAGCAGCTTAGGGTCATCAGGGTTGGGGGCAAATGAGCAGTTCTTC. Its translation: CASSLGSSGLGANEQFF.

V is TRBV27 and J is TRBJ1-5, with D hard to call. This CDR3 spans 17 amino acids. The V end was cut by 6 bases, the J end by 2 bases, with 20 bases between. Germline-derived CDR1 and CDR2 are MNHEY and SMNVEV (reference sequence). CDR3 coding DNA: TGTGCCAGCAGCATAGGAGTCAGCCCTATAGGCAATCAGCCCCAGCATTTT. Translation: CASSIGVSPIGNQPQHF.

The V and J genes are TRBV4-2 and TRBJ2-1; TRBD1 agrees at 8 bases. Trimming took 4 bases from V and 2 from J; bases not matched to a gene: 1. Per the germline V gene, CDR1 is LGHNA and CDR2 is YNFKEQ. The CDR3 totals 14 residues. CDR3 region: CASSPGGAYNEQFF. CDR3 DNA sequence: TGTGCCAGCAGCCCAGGGGGCGCCTACAATGAGCAGTTCTTC.